The clone carrying this T cell receptor beta chain has ten or more counts. Its cognate antigen is unknown. Amplified TCR beta CDR3 regions derived from RNA transcripts. Initially, a first-round RT-PCR of the TCR CDR3 employed the HTBI primer set. Using its own MiXCR run on the multiplex PCR reads, TCRdb lists one record per CDR3 protein. The table has more than 300,000 distinct CDR3 sequences, 13% seen once. Patients counted as stable if ophthalmopathy did not develop within 18 months. Any patient presenting with uncontrolled infection, other autoimmune disease, pregnancy or lactation was left out. The data were obtained in a study of T cells in Graves' hyperthyroidism and ophthalmopathy. CDR1 DFQATT and CDR2 SNEGSKA come from the germline V gene (reference sequence). With 3 bases removed from V and 2 bases from J, the gap between germline ends came to 12 bases. CDR3 length: 14 amino acids. Study-wide findings and caveats: Median prediction lead before ophthalmopathy onset was six to eight months with the model.

The origin of this receptor is a woman aged 18-29 years with Graves' hyperthyroidism. Sequencing was performed on blood. This chain links TRBV20-1 with TRBJ2-3; D unresolved. The CDR3 DNA follows: TGCAGTGCTAGCACGAGGCCTATCACAGATACGCAGTATTTT. Protein product: CSASTRPITDTQYF.